A selection of T cell receptor beta chains follows, all from one sample in a study of blood T cell repertoires in COVID-19. The repertoire was sequenced with immunoSEQ multiplex PCR; TCRdb's copy has only in-frame clones and lacks some. The top ten hold roughly 12% of the sample, which has roughly 440,000 clones, roughly 88% seen once. The sample consisted of peripheral blood. The receptors were gathered from a woman aged 50 to 60 with COVID-19, enrolled during active disease. Both conserved end residues are part of each CDR3. A D gene is named only where the DNA matches it firmly. The size of a clone is reported for some rows only, either as once, few or many, or as a class for expanded clones.

V gene,D gene,J gene,clone size,CDR3 DNA,CDR3 protein
TRBV3-1/TRBV3-2,NA,TRBJ2-3,NA,TGTGCCAGCAGCCAAGAGTCTAGCACAGATACGCAGTATTTT,CASSQESSTDTQYF
TRBV9,NA,TRBJ2-3,NA,TGTGCCAGCGCCCAAGGGGTAGGGGAAACAGATACGCAGTATTTT,CASAQGVGETDTQYF
TRBV4-1,NA,TRBJ1-5,NA,TGCGCCAGCAGCCCCCCGGGTAATCAGCCCCAGCATTTT,CASSPPGNQPQHF
TRBV19,NA,TRBJ2-2,NA,TGTGCCAGTACTACTACAGGTCCCACCGGGGAGCTGTTTTTT,CASTTTGPTGELFF
TRBV3-1/TRBV3-2,TRBD1,TRBJ1-2,NA,TGTGCCAGCAGCCACGCGCCCGGACAGGGGCCCGGCTACACCTTC,CASSHAPGQGPGYTF
TRBV29-1,NA,TRBJ1-1,NA,TGCAGCGCGCTGACAGGTACAAACACTGAAGCTTTCTTT,CSALTGTNTEAFF
TRBV3-1/TRBV3-2,TRBD1,TRBJ1-2,NA,TGTGCCAGCAGCCAAGGAGACAGGGGTGGAGGCTACACCTTC,CASSQGDRGGGYTF
TRBV4-2,TRBD1,TRBJ1-6,NA,TGTGCCAGCAGCCCTACCAGGGACAGCCTTTCACCCCTCCACTTT,CASSPTRDSLSPLHF
TRBV5-1,TRBD2,TRBJ2-3,NA,TGCGCCAGCAGCTTGGACCCTAGCGGGGGGCAGTATTTT,CASSLDPSGGQYF
TRBV12-3/TRBV12-4,TRBD1,TRBJ2-7,NA,TGTGCCAGCTTAGGACAGGGAGCCGAGCAGTACTTC,CASLGQGAEQYF
TRBV27,TRBD2,TRBJ2-1,few,TGTGCCACCCAATCTCGGGGGGGATCCTACAATGAGCAGTTCTTC,CATQSRGGSYNEQFF
TRBV18,NA,TRBJ2-5,NA,TGTGCCAGCTCACCCAACAAGGGGCCCCTGGAGACCCAGTACTTC,CASSPNKGPLETQYF
TRBV5-6,NA,TRBJ1-2,NA,TGTGCCAGCAGCTTGGGCCACCTAATGTACTATGGCTACACCTTC,CASSLGHLMYYGYTF
TRBV19,NA,TRBJ1-1,NA,TGTGCCAGTAGTATAGGGTCCGGTTCCACTGAAGCTTTCTTT,CASSIGSGSTEAFF
TRBV9,NA,TRBJ1-1,NA,TGTGCCAGCAGCGTAGTCGGGGGGGCTAGAGCTTTCTTT,CASSVVGGARAFF
TRBV14,NA,TRBJ2-1,NA,TGTGCCAGCAGCCAAGTCGTCGGGAATGAGCAGTTCTTC,CASSQVVGNEQFF
TRBV3-1/TRBV3-2,TRBD2,TRBJ2-1,NA,TGTGCCAGCAGCCACACTAGCGGGGGTTTCGGGGAGCAGTTCTTC,CASSHTSGGFGEQFF
TRBV19,NA,TRBJ1-3,NA,TGTGCCAGTAGTATTCTGAGCTCTGGAAACACCATATATTTT,CASSILSSGNTIYF
TRBV19,TRBD1,TRBJ2-7,NA,TGTGCCAGTAGTAGCGGGACAGGAGTCTACGAGCAGTACTTC,CASSSGTGVYEQYF
TRBV3-1/TRBV3-2,TRBD1,TRBJ1-4,NA,TGTGCCAGCAGCCTCTCGACAGGGACTAATGAAAAACTGTTTTTT,CASSLSTGTNEKLFF
TRBV28,NA,TRBJ1-1,NA,TGTGCCAGCAGCTCGACGGGTGAGGAAGCTTTCTTT,CASSSTGEEAFF
TRBV27,TRBD1,TRBJ2-2,NA,TGTGCCAGCAGTTTATCGTGGACAGGGGGTCCTTCCGGGGAGCTGTTTTTT,CASSLSWTGGPSGELFF
TRBV7-3,NA,TRBJ2-3,NA,TGTGCCAGCAGCTCGGGGCAGCCAGGGGCAGATACGCAGTATTTT,CASSSGQPGADTQYF
TRBV15,TRBD2,TRBJ2-1,NA,TGTGCCACCAGCAGTTTGGCGGGGGGTGGTAATGAGCAGTTCTTC,CATSSLAGGGNEQFF
TRBV6-6,TRBD1,TRBJ1-1,NA,TGTGCCAGCACCCCGGGACAGGGATCCCCCGAAGCTTTCTTT,CASTPGQGSPEAFF
TRBV27,TRBD2,TRBJ2-5,once,TGTGCCACAAAAAGCGGGGGGCGACAAGAGACCCAGTACTTC,CATKSGGRQETQYF
TRBV9,TRBD1,TRBJ1-4,NA,TGTGCCAGCAGCGCAGGGGGCAATGAAAAACTGTTTTTT,CASSAGGNEKLFF
TRBV12-3/TRBV12-4,TRBD1,TRBJ1-2,NA,TGTGCCAGCAGGACAGGGTTAGGCTACACCTTC,CASRTGLGYTF
TRBV7-8,TRBD2,TRBJ2-7,NA,TGTGCCAGCAGCAAGGGGACTAGCTTCGGCGAGCAGTACTTC,CASSKGTSFGEQYF
TRBV28,NA,TRBJ1-5,few,TGTGCCAGCAGTCCTGTGAACAGACCAGGTCAGCCCCAGCATTTT,CASSPVNRPGQPQHF
TRBV7-9,TRBD1,TRBJ1-6,NA,TGTGCCAGCAGCGTAGGACAGGAGAATTCACCCCTCCACTTT,CASSVGQENSPLHF
TRBV30,TRBD1,TRBJ1-6,many,TGTGCCTGGAGTTTGTGGGACAGGGGATCGGGTTCACCCCTCCACTTT,CAWSLWDRGSGSPLHF
TRBV27,NA,TRBJ1-5,NA,TGTGCCAGCAGTTTGATGAGTTCTCAGCCCCAGCATTTT,CASSLMSSQPQHF
TRBV3-1/TRBV3-2,NA,TRBJ1-5,NA,TGTGCCAGCAGCCCCCAGGGGAATCAGCCCCAGCATTTT,CASSPQGNQPQHF
TRBV4-1,TRBD1,TRBJ2-1,NA,TGCGCCAGCAGCCACCCGGGACAGGTCGCCAATGAGCAGTTCTTC,CASSHPGQVANEQFF